Below, 27 T cell receptor beta chains from the same sample are listed, as sequenced in a study of cytomegalovirus exposure and HLA in healthy donors. Primers: 60 Vbeta forward and 13 Jbeta reverse. Sequencing was performed with immunoSEQ multiplex PCR; in TCRdb, only in-frame clones are kept and a portion is missing. The sample contains over 40,000 clones, about three quarters of which appear only once. Specimen: PBMCs. The receptors were gathered from a woman aged 35 to 49 in good health and CMV-seropositive.

DNA of the CDR3: TGTGCCATCAGTGAGTCCGGGGACACTTCCTACGAGCAGTACTTC. It translates to CAISESGDTSYEQYF. The chain combines TRBV10-3 with TRBJ2-7, with a tentative D call TRBD1 (6 bases). Germline CDR1 reads ENHRY; CDR2 reads SYGVKD. V was cut by 0 bases and J by 1 base, with 10 bases left in between. There are 15 residues in the CDR3.

This clone was seen a handful of times. V usage is TRBV30 and J usage is TRBJ2-7; D remains unclear. CDR3 length: 13 amino acids. Trimming took off 5 bases at V and 0 bases at J, with 11 bases between the two ends. Germline V gene sequence: CDR1 GTSNPN, CDR2 SVGIG (reference sequence). As DNA, the CDR3 is TGTGCCTGGGATACTGTAAGCTCCTACGAGCAGTACTTC. Translated, it gives CAWDTVSSYEQYF.

The chain carries TRBV5-1 and TRBJ2-3; 7 positions agree with TRBD1. J was trimmed by 2 bases and V by 3 bases; bases with no gene match: 6. This CDR3 spans 15 amino acids. Germline CDR1 reads SGHRS; CDR2 reads YFSETQ. As DNA, the CDR3 is TGCGCCAGCAGCTCCGACAGGGCCAACACAGATACGCAGTATTTT. Translation: CASSSDRANTDTQYF.

V and J are TRBV18 and TRBJ2-6; 12 nucleotides align to TRBD1. Trimming at V came to 5 bases and at J to 4 bases, leaving 6 bases not matched to a gene. This CDR3 is built from 17 residues. The germline V gene has CDR1 KGHSH and CDR2 LQKENI. The CDR3 DNA reads TGTGCCAGCTCAAGGGGACAGGGGGCGGTCGGGGCCAACGTCCTGACTTTC. Amino acid sequence: CASSRGQGAVGANVLTF.

V usage is TRBV19 and J usage is TRBJ2-7; 10 positions match TRBD1. Per germline, CDR1 LNHDA and CDR2 SQIVND (reference sequence). The V segment lost 8 bases and the J segment 2 bases; nucleotides outside the gene matches: 6. CDR3 size: 14 residues. CDR3 sequence reads: CASGRQGAPYEQYF. CDR3 sequence (DNA): TGTGCCAGTGGGCGACAGGGGGCTCCCTACGAGCAGTACTTC.

The chain links TRBV6-1 to TRBJ2-1, with 15 positions matching TRBD2. The germline CDR1 and CDR2 sequences are MNHNS and SASEGT. This CDR3 is 16 amino acids long. Germline trimming cut 4 bases from V and 9 bases from J; bases unmatched to any gene: 7. CDR3 DNA: TGTGCCAGCAGTGTCCTGCCGGGACTAGCGGGGGGTGAGCAGTTCTTC. This sequence encodes CASSVLPGLAGGEQFF.

The CDR3 is CASSSRDRGYNSPLHF. In DNA form, the CDR3 reads TGTGCCAGCAGTTCCCGGGACAGGGGATATAATTCACCCCTCCACTTT. This sequence joins TRBV28 and TRBJ1-6, with TRBD1 matching over 10 bases. The CDR3 is made up of 16 amino acids. Losses at the gene ends were 4 bases for V and 4 bases for J; bases not matched to a gene: 4. Per the germline V gene, CDR1 is MDHEN and CDR2 is SYDVKM.

V gene TRBV5-4 combines with J gene TRBJ1-4; 7 bases map to TRBD1. This CDR3 has 14 amino acids. Per germline, CDR1 SGHNT and CDR2 YYREEE (reference sequence). The V and J ends lost 4 bases and 5 bases, in that order; junction bases with no gene match: 5. CDR3 sequence: CASSQDRSNEKLFF. Here the CDR3 DNA reads TGTGCCAGCAGCCAGGACAGGTCGAATGAAAAACTGTTTTTT.

The V call is TRBV9, the J call TRBJ2-2; D unclear. Deletions cut 1 base from V and 7 bases from J, with 8 bases between. Germline V gene lookup returns CDR1 SGDLS and CDR2 YYNGEE. The CDR3 is made up of 13 amino acids. CDR3 coding DNA: TGTGCCAGCAGCGTACAGGTTGGCGGGGAGCTGTTTTTT. Translating gives CASSVQVGGELFF. The whole variable domain, remainder taken from reference TRBV9 and TRBJ2-2, is DSGVTQTPKHLITATGQRVTLRCSPRSGDLSVYWYQQSLDQGLQFLIQYYNGEERAKGNILERFSAQQFPDLHSELNLSSLELGDSALYFCASSVQVGGELFFGEGSRLTVL.

The rearrangement joins TRBV28 to TRBJ1-5, with D hard to call. This CDR3 contains 13 residues. Trimming took off 3 bases at V and 9 bases at J, with 12 bases between the two ends. CDR1 MDHEN and CDR2 SYDVKM come from the germline V gene. In DNA, the CDR3 is TGTGCCAGCAGTTTCCGAGGTTTCGGGCCCCAGCATTTT. Its translation: CASSFRGFGPQHF.

The J gene is TRBJ2-2, the V gene TRBV6-5; 7 positions agree with TRBD1. The germline V gene has CDR1 MNHEY and CDR2 SVGAGI. This CDR3 spans 14 amino acids. The junction had 6 bases not matched to a gene; V was cut back by 6 bases and J by 5 bases. This CDR3 reads CASRPMTGTGELFF. For the CDR3, the DNA is TGTGCCAGCAGGCCTATGACAGGGACCGGGGAGCTGTTTTTT.

V is TRBV29-1 and J is TRBJ1-2; 10 bases map to TRBD1. V was pared by 4 bases and J by 5 bases, with 4 bases of the junction left unmatched. This CDR3 is built from 13 residues. Germline-derived CDR1 and CDR2 are SQVTM and ANQGSEA. The CDR3 sequence is CSVGTGGRYGYTF. The CDR3 region has the DNA TGCAGCGTTGGGACAGGGGGGAGGTATGGCTACACCTTC. The variable domain in full, with the rest retrieved from reference TRBV29-1 and TRBJ1-2, is SAVISQKPSRDICQRGTSLTIQCQVDSQVTMMFWYRQQPGQSLTLIATANQGSEATYESGFVIDKFPISRPNLTFSTLTVSNMSPEDSSIYLCSVGTGGRYGYTFGSGTRLTVV.

V and J are TRBV7-9 and TRBJ1-1, with D unclear. The germline V gene has CDR1 SEHNR and CDR2 FQNEAQ (reference sequence). V gave up 0 bases and J gave up 3 bases, with 8 bases separating them. This CDR3 spans 14 amino acids. The CDR3 spells CASSLARPYTEAFF. The CDR3 bases are TGTGCCAGCAGCTTAGCGCGTCCCTACACTGAAGCTTTCTTT.

The rearrangement uses TRBV9 and TRBJ2-3; a possible D gene is TRBD1 (5 bases). The V gene lost 4 bases and the J gene lost 8 bases, with 14 bases spanning the gap. Germline values: CDR1 SGDLS, CDR2 YYNGEE. This CDR3 is 13 amino acids long. The DNA for the CDR3 is TGTGCCAGCAGCCAGGCACAGGATTCTACGCAGTATTTT. Its protein product is CASSQAQDSTQYF.

The chain couples TRBV27 to TRBJ2-2; no reliable D call. Per germline, CDR1 MNHEY and CDR2 SMNVEV (reference sequence). V was trimmed by 5 bases and J by 1 base, leaving 5 bases between them. CDR3 length: 13 amino acids. The CDR3: CASSLENTGELFF. CDR3 in DNA: TGTGCCAGCAGTCTAGAGAACACCGGGGAGCTGTTTTTT.

The sample holds a few counts of this clone. The chain is built from TRBV2 and TRBJ1-2, with 9 nucleotides matching TRBD1. The CDR3 is 16 residues long. Unmatched junction bases numbered 12, after V lost 5 bases and J lost 5 bases. Germline CDR1 is SNHLY and CDR2 is FYNNEI. CDR3 coding DNA: TGTGCCAGCAGTTTTTTACAGGGGGCGTTCGGGTATGGCTACACCTTC. Translated, it gives CASSFLQGAFGYGYTF.

This chain links TRBV11-2 with TRBJ2-1; 10 positions match TRBD2. Germline CDR1 is SGHAT and CDR2 is FQNNGV. Trimming removed 6 bases from V and 7 bases from J; junction bases left unmatched: 15. The CDR3 runs 17 residues. For the CDR3, the DNA is TGTGCCAGCAGTCCCTCAGGTGAGCGGGGGGGCCATAATGAGCAGTTCTTC. This codes for CASSPSGERGGHNEQFF.

A single count supports this clone. The chain combines TRBV7-9 with TRBJ2-7; D might be TRBD1 (5 bases). The germline CDR1 and CDR2 sequences are SEHNR and FQNEAQ (reference sequence). The CDR3 length is 15 residues. The V gene lost 5 bases and the J gene lost 2 bases, with 16 bases spanning the gap. This chain's CDR3 is CASSQTNLGAYEQYF. The DNA for the CDR3 is TGTGCCAGCAGCCAGACGAACCTAGGGGCCTACGAGCAGTACTTC.

The V and J genes are TRBV19 and TRBJ1-1, with D unresolved. Trimming took off 7 bases at V and 1 base at J, with 10 bases between the two ends. The CDR3 has 13 amino acids. Germline-derived CDR1 and CDR2 are LNHDA and SQIVND (reference sequence). The CDR3, as DNA: TGTGCCAGTAAGAGTAGTCAGAACACTGAAGCTTTCTTT. This codes for CASKSSQNTEAFF.

The chain is built from TRBV30 and TRBJ2-7; the D gene is possibly TRBD1 (6 bases). V was trimmed by 2 bases and J by 5 bases, leaving 7 bases between them. The CDR3 consists of 11 residues. The germline V gene encodes CDR1 GTSNPN and CDR2 SVGIG (reference sequence). The CDR3 DNA is TGTGCCTGGAGTAGGGGGAACGAGCAGTACTTC. As protein: CAWSRGNEQYF.

This clone was recorded a few times. The rearrangement links TRBV20-1 to TRBJ2-7; D is possibly TRBD2 (6 bases). The CDR3 loop spans 11 amino acids. The V gene lost 6 bases and the J gene lost 6 bases, with 12 bases spanning the gap. Looked up from germline, CDR1 is DFQATT and CDR2 is SNEGSKA (reference sequence). The CDR3 reads CSAMTRGEQYF. DNA for the CDR3: TGCAGTGCCATGACTAGGGGCGAGCAGTACTTC.

The chain carries TRBV7-2 and TRBJ1-1; D ambiguous. This CDR3 is 11 amino acids long. The V and J ends lost 5 bases and 11 bases respectively, with 12 bases between them. CDR1 is SGHTA, CDR2 FQGNSA, per germline. DNA for the CDR3: TGTGCCAGCAGCCCGAGATCGGAGGCTTTCTTT. This sequence encodes CASSPRSEAFF. Drawing the rest from reference TRBV7-2 and TRBJ1-1, the complete variable domain is GAGVSQSPSNKVTEKGKDVELRCDPISGHTALYWYRQSLGQGLEFLIYFQGNSAPDKSGLPSDRFSAERTGGSVSTLTIQRTQQEDSAVYLCASSPRSEAFFGQGTRLTVV.

The gene calls are TRBV30 and TRBJ1-3, with a weak D call TRBD1 (5 bases). The CDR3 loop spans 15 amino acids. Germline CDR1 and CDR2: GTSNPN and SVGIG (reference sequence). V was cut by 4 bases and J by 0 bases, with 13 bases left in between. In DNA form, the CDR3 reads TGTGCCTGGACCCGGCAGGGATACTCTGGAAACACCATATATTTT. It encodes CAWTRQGYSGNTIYF.

V gene TRBV29-1 combines with J gene TRBJ1-5; 7 bases fit TRBD1. The CDR3 sequence is 14 residues long. V was pared by 4 bases and J by 0 bases, with 3 bases of the junction left unmatched. From germline, CDR1 is SQVTM and CDR2 ANQGSEA. The CDR3 sequence is CSVGDRLSNQPQHF. CDR3 in DNA: TGCAGCGTTGGGGACAGACTTAGCAATCAGCCCCAGCATTTT.

The rearrangement uses TRBV25-1 and TRBJ2-1; D uncertain. The CDR3 has 11 amino acids. V lost 6 bases, J lost 12 bases, and 12 bases lay in between. Germline CDR1 is MGHDK and CDR2 is SYGVNS. The CDR3 loop is CASRSLVRQFF. CDR3 bases: TGTGCCAGCAGGTCCTTGGTGAGGCAGTTCTTC.

The chain is built from TRBV13 and TRBJ1-1; D uncertain. The CDR3 runs 15 residues. Germline loops: CDR1 PRHDT, CDR2 FYEKMQ (reference sequence). Trimming removed 1 base from V and 6 bases from J, with 15 bases in between. CDR3 region: CASSLAGGETAEAFF. As DNA, the CDR3 is TGTGCCAGCAGCTTAGCCGGCGGGGAAACGGCTGAAGCTTTCTTT. The variable domain in full, completed from reference TRBV13 and TRBJ1-1, reads AAGVIQSPRHLIKEKRETATLKCYPIPRHDTVYWYQQGPGQDPQFLISFYEKMQSDKGSIPDRFSAQQFSDYHSELNMSSLELGDSALYFCASSLAGGETAEAFFGQGTRLTVV.

The rearrangement links TRBV11-3 to TRBJ2-2; a possible D gene is TRBD2 (5 bases). Germline CDR1 reads SGHNT; CDR2 reads YENEEA. The V end lost 0 bases, the J end lost 6 bases, and 5 bases lay between the germline ends. The CDR3 has 13 amino acids. The CDR3 DNA follows: TGTGCCAGCAGCTTAGACGGGGCCGGGGAGCTGTTTTTT. Its protein product is CASSLDGAGELFF.